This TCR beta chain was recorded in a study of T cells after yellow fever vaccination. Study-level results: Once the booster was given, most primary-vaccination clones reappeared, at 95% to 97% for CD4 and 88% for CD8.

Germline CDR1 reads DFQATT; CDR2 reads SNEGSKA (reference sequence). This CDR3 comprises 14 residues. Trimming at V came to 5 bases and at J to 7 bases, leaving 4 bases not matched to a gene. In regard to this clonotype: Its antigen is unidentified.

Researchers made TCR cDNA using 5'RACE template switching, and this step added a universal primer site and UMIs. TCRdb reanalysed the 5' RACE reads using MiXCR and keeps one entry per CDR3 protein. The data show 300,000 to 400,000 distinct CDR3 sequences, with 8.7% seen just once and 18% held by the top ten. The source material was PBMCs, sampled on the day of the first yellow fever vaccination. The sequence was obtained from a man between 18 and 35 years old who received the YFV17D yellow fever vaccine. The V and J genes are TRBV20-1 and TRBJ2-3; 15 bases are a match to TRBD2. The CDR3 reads CSAGLAGGINTQYF. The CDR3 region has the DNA TGCAGTGCTGGACTAGCGGGGGGGATAAATACGCAGTATTTT.